Each of the 25 T cell receptor beta chains below was sequenced from the same sample in a study of blood T cell repertoires in COVID-19. Profiled with immunoSEQ multiplex PCR; TCRdb holds only in-frame clones, not every one. The repertoire holds roughly 300,000 clones, with about four fifths as singletons. Material for sequencing was peripheral blood. The receptors come from a woman between 50 and 59 years old with acute or convalescent COVID-19.

The rearrangement joins TRBV13 to TRBJ1-1, with unresolved D. This CDR3 comprises 13 residues. Per germline, CDR1 PRHDT and CDR2 FYEKMQ (reference sequence). The V and J ends lost 5 bases and 6 bases respectively, with 13 bases between them. In DNA, the CDR3 is TGTGCCAGCAGCCCCCCGGGAGTCCCTGAAGCTTTCTTT. Translating gives CASSPPGVPEAFF.

CDR3 DNA: TGTGCCTGGAGTGTACCCCCGACAGGGCGGGATAATGAAAAACTGTTTTTT. This sequence encodes CAWSVPPTGRDNEKLFF. This chain links TRBV30 with TRBJ1-4, with TRBD1 matching 7 bases. With V trimmed by 0 bases and J by 4 bases, 11 bases remained unmatched. The CDR3 is 17 amino acids. Germline V gives CDR1 GTSNPN, CDR2 SVGIG (reference sequence).

V and J are TRBV30 and TRBJ1-2; 9 nucleotides align to TRBD1. Germline CDR1 reads GTSNPN; CDR2 reads SVGIG (reference sequence). This CDR3 region has 14 residues. J gave up 8 bases and V 2 bases, and 9 bases lay outside the gene matches. The DNA for the CDR3 is TGTGCCTGGAGTTATCCCGGGACAGGGAAAGGCTACACCTTC. It is translated as CAWSYPGTGKGYTF.

The rearrangement links TRBV7-2 to TRBJ1-5; D is ambiguous. V lost 3 bases, J lost 3 bases, and 12 bases lay in between. The CDR3 is made up of 15 amino acids. In germline, CDR1 is SGHTA, CDR2 FQGNSA. The CDR3 is CASSLAPGPNQPQHF. DNA of the CDR3: TGTGCCAGCAGCTTGGCCCCGGGTCCCAATCAGCCCCAGCATTTT.

The CDR3, as DNA: TGTGCCAGCAGTAACAGGGGATATGGGAACACTGAAGCTTTCTTT. This gives the protein CASSNRGYGNTEAFF. The chain has TRBV2 and TRBJ1-1; 7 positions match TRBD1. Germline values: CDR1 SNHLY, CDR2 FYNNEI. The CDR3 totals 15 residues. V lost 5 bases to trimming and J lost 1 base; unmatched junction nucleotides: 7.

The sample holds a few counts of this clone. The chain uses TRBV11-2 and TRBJ2-3; 7 bases map to TRBD2. V gave up 1 base and J gave up 6 bases; unmatched junction bases: 10. CDR3 length equals 16 residues. Germline lookup yields CDR1 SGHAT and CDR2 FQNNGV. This CDR3 is CASSLAGTDSGDTQYF. The CDR3 region has the DNA TGTGCCAGCAGCTTAGCCGGGACCGATAGCGGGGATACGCAGTATTTT. The variable domain in full, completed from reference TRBV11-2 and TRBJ2-3, reads EAGVAQSPRYKIIEKRQSVAFWCNPISGHATLYWYQQILGQGPKLLIQFQNNGVVDDSQLPKDRFSAERLKGVDSTLKIQPAKLEDSAVYLCASSLAGTDSGDTQYFGPGTRLTVL.

The V gene is TRBV30, the J gene TRBJ2-7; 7 bases fit TRBD1. The length of the CDR3 is 14 residues. Germline V gives CDR1 GTSNPN, CDR2 SVGIG (reference sequence). The CDR3 is CAGTRDSDTYEQYV. The CDR3 coding sequence is TGTGCTGGGACCCGGGACAGCGATACCTACGAGCAGTACGTC.

CDR3 protein: CASSDRGGPSYEQYF. For the CDR3, the DNA is TGTGCCAGCAGTGATCGGGGAGGCCCCTCCTACGAGCAGTACTTC. The rearrangement uses TRBV2 and TRBJ2-7; D may be TRBD2 (6 bases). Trimming removed 3 bases at V and 0 bases at J, with 12 bases between. The CDR3 has 15 residues. Germline CDR1 SNHLY, CDR2 FYNNEI.

The chain carries TRBV30 and TRBJ1-2, with a weak D call TRBD1 (5 bases). The CDR3 runs to 11 residues. From germline, CDR1 is GTSNPN and CDR2 SVGIG (reference sequence). In DNA form, the CDR3 reads TGTGCTACGGGGGTAAAGGGCGGCTACACCTTC. Its protein is CATGVKGGYTF. The whole variable domain, remainder taken from reference TRBV30 and TRBJ1-2, is SQTIHQWPATLVQPVGSPLSLECTVEGTSNPNLYWYRQAAGRGLQLLFYSVGIGQISSEVPQNLSASRPQDRQFILSSKKLLLSDSGFYLCATGVKGGYTFGSGTRLTVV.

The CDR3 DNA follows: TGTGCCAGCAGCCCCTGGGACAGTAATTCACCCCTCCACTTT. It specifies CASSPWDSNSPLHF. The chain links TRBV3-1 (or the pseudogene TRBV3-2) to TRBJ1-6; 7 bases line up with TRBD1. V was clipped by 4 bases and J by 6 bases; unmatched bases: 3. The V gene's germline CDR1 is LGHDT and CDR2 YNNKEL (reference sequence). The CDR3 is 14 residues long.

The chain has TRBV12-5 and TRBJ2-7, with D unresolved. Germline V gene lookup returns CDR1 LGHNT and CDR2 FRNRAP. The V gene lost 6 bases and the J gene lost 3 bases, with 6 bases spanning the gap. This CDR3 has 11 amino acids. Here the CDR3 reads CASGRNYEQYF. For the CDR3, the DNA is TGTGCTAGTGGGCGCAACTACGAGCAGTACTTC.

The J gene is TRBJ1-2, the V gene TRBV6-5; D call uncertain. Germline V gene sequence: CDR1 MNHEY, CDR2 SVGAGI. V lost 2 bases and J lost 6, with 10 bases in between. CDR3 length equals 13 residues. CDR3 in DNA: TGTGCCAGCAGTTACAGCGGAGACGATGGCTACACCTTC. Its translation: CASSYSGDDGYTF.

This sequence joins TRBV2 and TRBJ2-1; D perhaps matches TRBD2 (5 bases). Per the germline V gene, CDR1 is SNHLY and CDR2 is FYNNEI. The CDR3 covers 12 residues. The ends were cut back, 11 bases at V and 5 bases at J, with 13 bases in the middle. CDR3 sequence: CAYPADHNEQFF. The CDR3 DNA follows: TGTGCCTACCCAGCGGATCACAATGAGCAGTTCTTC.

This clone was found once. The rearrangement uses TRBV5-5 and TRBJ2-3; the match to TRBD2 covers 12 bases. This CDR3 contains 16 residues. V shed 1 base and J 2 bases; nucleotides not matched to a gene: 2. The germline V gene encodes CDR1 SGHKS and CDR2 YYEKEE (reference sequence). The CDR3 DNA reads as TGTGCCAGCAGCTTGCCTAGCGGGGGGGTCACAGATACGCAGTATTTT. Residues: CASSLPSGGVTDTQYF. The whole variable domain, filled in from reference TRBV5-5 and TRBJ2-3, reads DAGVTQSPTHLIKTRGQQVTLRCSPISGHKSVSWYQQVLGQGPQFIFQYYEKEERGRGNFPDRFSARQFPNYSSELNVNALLLGDSALYLCASSLPSGGVTDTQYFGPGTRLTVL.

In DNA, the CDR3 is TGTGCCTGGAGTGGGGGGACAGTTTCATTTAGAAGCAATCAGCCCCAGCATTTT. Protein: CAWSGGTVSFRSNQPQHF. This chain connects TRBV30 to TRBJ1-5; 7 bases fit TRBD1. The CDR3 consists of 18 residues. Germline V gene sequence: CDR1 GTSNPN, CDR2 SVGIG (reference sequence). With 1 base clipped from V and 1 base from J, the junction kept 13 bases outside the gene matches.

The chain links TRBV19 to TRBJ1-3; 8 nucleotides align to TRBD1. Looked up from germline, CDR1 is LNHDA and CDR2 is SQIVND (reference sequence). J lost 4 bases, V lost 3 bases, and 11 bases had no gene match. The CDR3 spans 17 residues. The CDR3 coding sequence is TGTGCCAGTAGTATTAGTGGACAGGGATTTTCCGGAAACACCATATATTTT. Translating gives CASSISGQGFSGNTIYF.

The V call is TRBV19, the J call TRBJ2-7; TRBD2 aligns across 13 bases. The ends lost 5 bases at V and 3 bases at J; junction bases unmatched: 10. The CDR3 spans 17 residues. The germline CDR1 and CDR2 sequences are LNHDA and SQIVND (reference sequence). In DNA form, the CDR3 reads TGTGCCAGTAGTCCGCCCCGGACTAGCGGGAGAGGCTACGAGCAGTACTTC. As protein: CASSPPRTSGRGYEQYF. Drawing the rest from reference TRBV19 and TRBJ2-7, the complete variable domain is DGGITQSPKYLFRKEGQNVTLSCEQNLNHDAMYWYRQDPGQGLRLIYYSQIVNDFQKGDIAEGYSVSREKKESFPLTVTSAQKNPTAFYLCASSPPRTSGRGYEQYFGPGTRLTVT.

This clone was seen once. J is TRBJ2-3 and V is TRBV7-9, with 9 nucleotides matching TRBD2. Trimming took 6 bases from V and 1 from J; bases not matched to a gene: 5. This CDR3 has 15 amino acids. Looked up from germline, CDR1 is SEHNR and CDR2 is FQNEAQ (reference sequence). Written as DNA, the CDR3 is TGTGCCAGCAGTAGAGCGGGAGGTGGCACAGATACGCAGTATTTT. It is translated as CASSRAGGGTDTQYF.

V and J are TRBV3-1 (or the pseudogene TRBV3-2) and TRBJ1-2, with D possibly TRBD1 on 5 matching bases. The CDR3 is made up of 16 amino acids. The V and J ends lost 4 bases and 0 bases respectively, with 15 bases between them. Per the germline V gene, CDR1 is LGHDT and CDR2 is YNNKEL (reference sequence). CDR3 sequence (DNA): TGTGCCAGCAGCCCCAGCGGGGGGGAGGCTAACTATGGCTACACCTTC. This encodes CASSPSGGEANYGYTF.

The sample holds one count of this clone. This chain connects TRBV30 to TRBJ1-1; D remains ambiguous. CDR1 GTSNPN and CDR2 SVGIG come from the germline V gene (reference sequence). The CDR3 runs to 12 residues. The V end lost 3 bases, the J end lost 1 base, and 6 bases lay between the germline ends. The CDR3 DNA is TGTGCCTGGAGGACACAGAACACTGAAGCTTTCTTT. This translates into CAWRTQNTEAFF.

The J gene is TRBJ2-6, the V gene TRBV18, with TRBD1 matching 7 bases. The CDR3 is made up of 18 amino acids. The germline CDR1 and CDR2 sequences are KGHSH and LQKENI. After removal of 4 bases from V and 1 base from J, the junction contained 10 bases not matched to a gene. The CDR3 sequence: CASSLQDRSTSGANVLTF. CDR3 nucleotides: TGTGCCAGCTCACTCCAGGACAGGAGCACTTCTGGGGCCAACGTCCTGACTTTC.

This rearrangement joins TRBV9 to TRBJ1-5, with D maybe TRBD1 (5 bases). This CDR3 contains 13 residues. Germline assignment: CDR1 SGDLS and CDR2 YYNGEE. V shed 0 bases and J shed 4 bases, with 5 bases lying between them. The CDR3 nucleotides are TGTGCCAGCAGCGTAGGACAGAATCAGCCCCAGCATTTT. It codes for CASSVGQNQPQHF.

The J gene is TRBJ1-2, the V gene TRBV27, with a tentative D call TRBD1 (5 bases). This CDR3 spans 12 amino acids. V was cut by 5 bases and J by 6 bases, with 10 bases left in between. CDR1 is MNHEY, CDR2 SMNVEV, per germline (reference sequence). This chain's CDR3 is CASSTGLNGYTF. In DNA, the CDR3 is TGTGCCAGCAGTACGGGACTTAATGGCTACACCTTC.

This clone came up a few times. The V and J genes are TRBV15 and TRBJ1-1, with 9 bases aligning to TRBD1. V dropped 0 bases and J dropped 6; count of bases not matched to a gene: 8. The germline gives CDR1 LNHNV, CDR2 YYDKDF (reference sequence). This CDR3 contains 16 residues. The CDR3 here is CATSRDLETGGPEAFF. CDR3 nucleotides: TGTGCCACCAGCAGAGATCTTGAGACAGGGGGACCTGAAGCTTTCTTT.

This chain connects TRBV4-3 to TRBJ2-7, with D unclear. Trimming stripped 1 base from V and 3 bases from J, with 13 bases between. From germline, CDR1 is LGHNA and CDR2 YSLEER. The CDR3 has 15 residues. The CDR3 coding sequence is TGCGCCAGCAGCCAAGGTTCCGCGGCCGACTACGAGCAGTACTTC. Translated, it gives CASSQGSAADYEQYF.